Reported below is one T cell receptor beta chain. Its cognate antigen is unknown. CDR1 and CDR2 (germline): WNHNN, SYGVQD (reference sequence). The CDR3 is made up of 14 amino acids. Trimming at V came to 6 bases and at J to 5 bases, leaving 4 bases not matched to a gene. The sample is drawn from a study of T cell responses to AZD1222 COVID-19 vaccine. The overall study: Second-dose groups at about 4 or about 12 weeks were pooled.

Overall study findings and caveats: With dominance at 160-218 and 743-854, vaccine-associated CD4 TCRs spanned spike. The repertoires were collected only after the peak T cell response.

Clones were read by immunoSEQ multiplex PCR, and TCRdb kept only the in-frame ones, dropping some. The table has 110,000 to 150,000 clones, 70% to 90% seen once. The receptor comes from an adult in good health. V usage is TRBV10-1 and J usage is TRBJ1-6; 7 bases are shared with TRBD1. Sequenced here: peripheral blood, sampled on day 0 of AZD1222 vaccination. CDR3 protein: CASREDRNNSPLHF. The CDR3 region has the DNA TGCGCCAGCAGGGAGGACAGGAATAATTCACCCCTCCACTTT.